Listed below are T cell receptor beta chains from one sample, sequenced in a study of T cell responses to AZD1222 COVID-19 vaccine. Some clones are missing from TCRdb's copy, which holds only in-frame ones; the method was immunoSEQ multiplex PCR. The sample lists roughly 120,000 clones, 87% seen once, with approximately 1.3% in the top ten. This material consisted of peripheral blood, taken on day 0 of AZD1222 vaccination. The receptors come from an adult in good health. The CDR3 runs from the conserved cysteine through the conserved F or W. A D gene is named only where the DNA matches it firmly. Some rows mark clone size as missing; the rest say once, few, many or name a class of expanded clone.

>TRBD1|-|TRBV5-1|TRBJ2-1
CASSQAQGAQYNEQFF
TGCGCCAGCAGCCAAGCACAGGGGGCGCAATACAATGAGCAGTTCTTC
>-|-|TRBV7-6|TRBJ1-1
CASSLTYPSGLGAAEAFF
TGTGCCAGCAGTCTTACCTACCCCTCGGGGCTTGGGGCGGCCGAAGCTTTCTTT
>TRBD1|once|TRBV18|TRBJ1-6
CASSPSTGGVRSPLHF
TGTGCCAGCTCACCCTCAACAGGGGGCGTTCGTTCACCCCTCCACTTT
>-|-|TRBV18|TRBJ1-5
CASSTTGVTGNQPQHF
TGTGCCAGCTCAACGACGGGGGTGACGGGCAATCAGCCCCAGCATTTT
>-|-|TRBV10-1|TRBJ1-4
CASLAGWKNEKLFF
TGCGCCAGCCTGGCCGGGTGGAAAAATGAAAAACTGTTTTTT
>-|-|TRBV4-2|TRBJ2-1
CASSQDRRRGSNEQFF
TGTGCCAGCAGCCAAGATCGCCGCCGGGGAAGTAATGAGCAGTTCTTC
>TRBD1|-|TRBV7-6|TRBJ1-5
CASSLDHRGNQPQHF
TGTGCCAGCAGCTTAGACCACAGGGGTAATCAGCCCCAGCATTTT
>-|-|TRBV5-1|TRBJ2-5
CASSLDQETQYF
TGCGCCAGCAGCTTGGACCAAGAGACCCAGTACTTC
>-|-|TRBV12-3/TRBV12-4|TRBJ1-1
CASSFAYTEAFF
TGTGCCAGCAGTTTCGCCTACACTGAAGCTTTCTTT
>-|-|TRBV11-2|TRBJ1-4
CASSFTGGTFSDEKLFF
TGTGCCAGCAGCTTTACAGGCGGGACCTTTAGTGATGAAAAACTGTTTTTT
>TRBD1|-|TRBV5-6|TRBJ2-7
CASAWTRGLEQYF
TGTGCCAGCGCTTGGACGAGGGGGCTAGAGCAGTACTTC
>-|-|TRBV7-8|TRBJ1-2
CASSLSSRVRTYGYTF
TGTGCCAGCAGCTTATCGTCCCGGGTCAGAACTTATGGCTACACCTTC
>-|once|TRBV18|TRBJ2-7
CASSPRNSSPYEQYF
TGTGCCAGCTCACCGAGGAACAGTTCCCCCTACGAGCAGTACTTC
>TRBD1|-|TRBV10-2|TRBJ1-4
CASSASSGRGLSGLFF
TGCGCCAGCAGTGCGTCCAGCGGCAGGGGGCTTTCGGGACTGTTTTTT